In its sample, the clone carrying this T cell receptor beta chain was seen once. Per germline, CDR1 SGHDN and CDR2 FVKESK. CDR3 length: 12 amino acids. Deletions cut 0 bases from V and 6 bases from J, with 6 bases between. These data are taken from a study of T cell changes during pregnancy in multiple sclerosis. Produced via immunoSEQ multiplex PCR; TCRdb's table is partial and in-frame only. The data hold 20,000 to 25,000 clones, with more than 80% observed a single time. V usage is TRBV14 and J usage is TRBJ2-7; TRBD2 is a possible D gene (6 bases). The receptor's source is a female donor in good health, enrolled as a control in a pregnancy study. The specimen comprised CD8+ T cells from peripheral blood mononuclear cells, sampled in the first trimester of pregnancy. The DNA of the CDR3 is TGTGCCAGCAGCCAAGAGGAGGGCGAGCAGTACTTC. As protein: CASSQEEGEQYF.